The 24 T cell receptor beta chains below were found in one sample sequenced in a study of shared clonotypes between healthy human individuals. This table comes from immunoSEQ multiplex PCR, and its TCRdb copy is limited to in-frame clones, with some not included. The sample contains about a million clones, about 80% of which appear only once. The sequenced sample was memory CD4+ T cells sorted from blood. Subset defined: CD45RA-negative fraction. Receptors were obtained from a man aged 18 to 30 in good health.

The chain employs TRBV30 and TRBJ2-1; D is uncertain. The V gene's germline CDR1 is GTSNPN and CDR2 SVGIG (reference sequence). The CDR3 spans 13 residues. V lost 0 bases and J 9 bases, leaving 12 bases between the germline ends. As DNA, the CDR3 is TGTGCCTGGAGTGTCCCCAATACGGCTGAGCAGTTCTTC. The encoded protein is CAWSVPNTAEQFF.

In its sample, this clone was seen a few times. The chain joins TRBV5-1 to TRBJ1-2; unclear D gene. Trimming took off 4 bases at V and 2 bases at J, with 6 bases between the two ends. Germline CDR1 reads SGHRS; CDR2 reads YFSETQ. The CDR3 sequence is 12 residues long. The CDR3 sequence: CASSTQNYGYTF. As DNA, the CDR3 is TGCGCCAGCAGCACTCAGAACTATGGCTACACCTTC. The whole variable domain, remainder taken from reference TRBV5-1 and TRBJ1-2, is KAGVTQTPRYLIKTRGQQVTLSCSPISGHRSVSWYQQTPGQGLQFLFEYFSETQRNKGNFPGRFSGRQFSNSRSEMNVSTLELGDSALYLCASSTQNYGYTFGSGTRLTVV.

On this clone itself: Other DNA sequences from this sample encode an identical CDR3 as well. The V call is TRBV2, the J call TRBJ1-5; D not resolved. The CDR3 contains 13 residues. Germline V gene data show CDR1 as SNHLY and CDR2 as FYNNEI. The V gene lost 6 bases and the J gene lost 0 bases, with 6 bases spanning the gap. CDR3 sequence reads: CASRGYSNQPQHF. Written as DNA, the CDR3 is TGTGCCAGCAGGGGCTATAGCAATCAGCCCCAGCATTTT.

As DNA, the CDR3 is TGTGCCAGCAGCTTAGCTGGACTAGCGGGGATTCGGGATACGCAGTATTTT. It specifies CASSLAGLAGIRDTQYF. The chain combines TRBV7-9 with TRBJ2-3; 12 positions match TRBD2. Looked up from germline, CDR1 is SEHNR and CDR2 is FQNEAQ (reference sequence). This CDR3 is 17 amino acids long. Trimming removed 0 bases from V and 6 bases from J; junction bases left unmatched: 7.

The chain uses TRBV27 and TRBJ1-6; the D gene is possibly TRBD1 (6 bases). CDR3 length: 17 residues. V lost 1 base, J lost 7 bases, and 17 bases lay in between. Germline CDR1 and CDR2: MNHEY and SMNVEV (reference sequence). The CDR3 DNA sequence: TGTGCCAGCAGTTTATTGGGTCGGGGGGCGAAAAATTCACCCCTCCACTTT. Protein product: CASSLLGRGAKNSPLHF.

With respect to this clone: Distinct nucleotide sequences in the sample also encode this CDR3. In nucleotides, the CDR3 is TGCGCCAGCAGCTTGTCCAGGGAGACCCAGTACTTC. Translated, it gives CASSLSRETQYF. The rearrangement uses TRBV5-1 and TRBJ2-5; no firm D call. Germline V CDR1 and CDR2: SGHRS, YFSETQ. The V end lost 1 base, the J end lost 5 bases, and 6 bases lay between the germline ends. This CDR3 has 12 residues.

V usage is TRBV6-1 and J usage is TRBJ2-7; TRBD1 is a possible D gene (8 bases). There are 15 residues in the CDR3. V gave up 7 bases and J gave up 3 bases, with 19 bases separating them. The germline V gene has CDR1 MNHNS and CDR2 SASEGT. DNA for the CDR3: TGTGCCAGCACTATGGGGGGGACAGGTCGCTACGAGCAGTACTTC. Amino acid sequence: CASTMGGTGRYEQYF.

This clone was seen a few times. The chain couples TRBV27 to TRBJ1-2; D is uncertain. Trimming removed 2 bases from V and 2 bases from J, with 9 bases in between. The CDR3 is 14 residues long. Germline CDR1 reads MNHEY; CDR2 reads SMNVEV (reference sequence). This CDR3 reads CASSLSVGNYGYTF. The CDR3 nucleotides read TGTGCCAGCAGTTTAAGCGTGGGGAACTATGGCTACACCTTC.

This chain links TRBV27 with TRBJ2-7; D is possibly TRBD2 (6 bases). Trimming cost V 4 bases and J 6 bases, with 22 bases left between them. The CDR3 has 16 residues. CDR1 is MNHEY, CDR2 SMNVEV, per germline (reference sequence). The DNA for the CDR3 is TGTGCCAGCAGTTCGCGTCGGGGCGGGATCTATCTCGAGCAGTACTTC. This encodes CASSSRRGGIYLEQYF.

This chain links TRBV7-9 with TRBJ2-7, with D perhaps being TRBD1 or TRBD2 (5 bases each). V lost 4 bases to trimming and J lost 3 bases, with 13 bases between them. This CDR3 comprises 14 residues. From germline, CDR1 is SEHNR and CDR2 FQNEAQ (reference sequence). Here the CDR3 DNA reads TGTGCCAGCAGCTCCGGGGCTTCCCTCTACGAGCAGTACTTC. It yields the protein CASSSGASLYEQYF.

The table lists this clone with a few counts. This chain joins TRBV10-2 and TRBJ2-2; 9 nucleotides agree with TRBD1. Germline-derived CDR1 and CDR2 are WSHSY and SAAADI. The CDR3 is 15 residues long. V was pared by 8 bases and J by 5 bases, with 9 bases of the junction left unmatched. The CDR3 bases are TGCGCCAGCGGAAGACAGGGGGTAGATACCGGGGAGCTGTTTTTT. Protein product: CASGRQGVDTGELFF.

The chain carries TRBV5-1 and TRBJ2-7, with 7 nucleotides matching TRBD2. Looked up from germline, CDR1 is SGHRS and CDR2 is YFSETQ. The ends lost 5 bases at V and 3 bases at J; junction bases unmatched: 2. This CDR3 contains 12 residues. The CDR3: CASRSSGYEQYF. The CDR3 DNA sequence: TGCGCCAGCAGGTCTAGCGGCTACGAGCAGTACTTC.

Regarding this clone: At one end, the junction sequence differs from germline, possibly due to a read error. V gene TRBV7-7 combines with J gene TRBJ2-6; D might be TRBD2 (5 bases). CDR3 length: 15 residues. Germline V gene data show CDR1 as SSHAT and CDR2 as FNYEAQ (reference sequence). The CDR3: CASSSRGSGANVLTF. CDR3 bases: TGTGCTAGCAGCTCGCGAGGGTCTGGGGCCAACGTCCTGACTTTC.

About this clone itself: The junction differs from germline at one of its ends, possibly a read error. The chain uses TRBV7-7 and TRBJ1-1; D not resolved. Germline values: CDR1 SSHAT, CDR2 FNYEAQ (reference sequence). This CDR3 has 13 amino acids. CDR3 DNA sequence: TGTGCTAGCAGCTTAACCCCGAACACTGAAGCTTTCTTT. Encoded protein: CASSLTPNTEAFF.

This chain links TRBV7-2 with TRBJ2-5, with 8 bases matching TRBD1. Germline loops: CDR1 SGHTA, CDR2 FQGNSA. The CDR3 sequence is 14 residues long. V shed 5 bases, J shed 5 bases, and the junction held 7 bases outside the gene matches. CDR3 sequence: CASSDRQGRETQYF. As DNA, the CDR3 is TGTGCCAGCAGCGACAGACAGGGGCGGGAGACCCAGTACTTC.

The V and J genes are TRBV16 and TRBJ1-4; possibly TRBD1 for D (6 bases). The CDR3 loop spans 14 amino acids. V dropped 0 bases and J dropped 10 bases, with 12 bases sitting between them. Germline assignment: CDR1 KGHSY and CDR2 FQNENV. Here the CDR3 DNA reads TGTGCCAGCAGCCAATCCAGGGGAGGCGGAAAACTGTTTTTT. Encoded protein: CASSQSRGGGKLFF.

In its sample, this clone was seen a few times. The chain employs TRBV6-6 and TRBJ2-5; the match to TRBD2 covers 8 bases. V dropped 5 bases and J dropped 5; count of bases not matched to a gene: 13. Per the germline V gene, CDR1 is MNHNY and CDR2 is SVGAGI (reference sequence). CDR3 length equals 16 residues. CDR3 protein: CASSTPAAGGGETQYF. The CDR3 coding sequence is TGTGCCAGCAGTACCCCCGCCGCGGGAGGAGGCGAGACCCAGTACTTC.

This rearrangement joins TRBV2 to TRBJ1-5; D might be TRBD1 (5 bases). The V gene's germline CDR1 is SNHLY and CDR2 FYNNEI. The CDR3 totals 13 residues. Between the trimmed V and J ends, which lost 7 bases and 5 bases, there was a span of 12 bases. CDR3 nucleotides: TGTGCCAGCAACCGGGACGTCTATCAGCCCCAGCATTTT. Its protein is CASNRDVYQPQHF.

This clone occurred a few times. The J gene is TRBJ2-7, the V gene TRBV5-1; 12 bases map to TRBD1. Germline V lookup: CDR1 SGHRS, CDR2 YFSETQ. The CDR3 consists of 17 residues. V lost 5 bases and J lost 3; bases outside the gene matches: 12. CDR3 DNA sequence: TGCGCCAGCAGAGCCGGGACAGGGGGCGAGCGGGGCTACGAGCAGTACTTC. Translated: CASRAGTGGERGYEQYF.

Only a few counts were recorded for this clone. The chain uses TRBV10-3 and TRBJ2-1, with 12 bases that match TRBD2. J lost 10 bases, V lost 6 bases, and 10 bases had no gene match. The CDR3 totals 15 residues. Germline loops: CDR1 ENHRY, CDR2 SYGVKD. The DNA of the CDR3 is TGTGCCATCAGCGATACTAGCGGGGGGCCACGGGAGCAGTTCTTC. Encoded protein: CAISDTSGGPREQFF.

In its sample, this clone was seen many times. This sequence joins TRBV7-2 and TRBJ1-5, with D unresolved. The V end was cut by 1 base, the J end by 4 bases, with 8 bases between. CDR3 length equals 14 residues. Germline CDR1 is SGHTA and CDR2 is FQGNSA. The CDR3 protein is CASSLGAGNQPQHF. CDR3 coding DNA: TGTGCCAGCAGCTTAGGGGCAGGAAATCAGCCCCAGCATTTT.

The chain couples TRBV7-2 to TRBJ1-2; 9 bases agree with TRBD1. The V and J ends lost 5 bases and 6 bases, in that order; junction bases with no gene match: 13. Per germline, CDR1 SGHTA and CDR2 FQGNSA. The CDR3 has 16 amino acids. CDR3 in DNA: TGTGCCAGCAGCCCTTATACCGGGACAGGGTGGGATGGCTACACCTTC. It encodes CASSPYTGTGWDGYTF. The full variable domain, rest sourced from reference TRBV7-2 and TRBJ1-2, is GAGVSQSPSNKVTEKGKDVELRCDPISGHTALYWYRQSLGQGLEFLIYFQGNSAPDKSGLPSDRFSAERTGGSVSTLTIQRTQQEDSAVYLCASSPYTGTGWDGYTFGSGTRLTVV.

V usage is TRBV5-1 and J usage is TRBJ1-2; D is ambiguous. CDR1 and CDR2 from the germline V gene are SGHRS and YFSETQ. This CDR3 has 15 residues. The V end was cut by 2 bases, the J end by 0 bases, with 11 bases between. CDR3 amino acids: CASSFGDGANYGYTF. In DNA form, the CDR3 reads TGCGCCAGCAGCTTTGGCGACGGGGCTAACTATGGCTACACCTTC.

CDR3 in amino acids: CASSPRTRPDNEQFF. The CDR3 region has the DNA TGCGCCAGCAGCCCGAGGACTAGACCCGACAATGAGCAGTTCTTC. The rearrangement joins TRBV5-1 to TRBJ2-1; 7 bases are shared with TRBD2. J lost 5 bases, V lost 4 bases, and 9 bases had no gene match. CDR3 length: 15 residues. CDR1 SGHRS and CDR2 YFSETQ come from the germline V gene.